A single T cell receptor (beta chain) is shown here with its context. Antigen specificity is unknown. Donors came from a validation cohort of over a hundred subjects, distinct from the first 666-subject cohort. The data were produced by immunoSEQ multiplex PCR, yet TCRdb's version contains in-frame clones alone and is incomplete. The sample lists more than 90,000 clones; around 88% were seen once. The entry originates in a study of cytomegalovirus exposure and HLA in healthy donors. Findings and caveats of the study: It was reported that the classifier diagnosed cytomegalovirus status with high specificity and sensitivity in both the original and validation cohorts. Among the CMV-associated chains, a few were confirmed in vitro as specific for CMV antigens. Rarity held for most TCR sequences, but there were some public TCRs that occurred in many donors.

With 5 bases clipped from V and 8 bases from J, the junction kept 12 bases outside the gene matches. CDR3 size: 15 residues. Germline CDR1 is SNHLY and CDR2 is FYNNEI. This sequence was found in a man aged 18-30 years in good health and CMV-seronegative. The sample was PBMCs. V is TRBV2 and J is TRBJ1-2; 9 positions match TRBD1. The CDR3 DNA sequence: TGTGCCAGCAGTCTTGGTCGGACAGGGGCGGAGGGCTACACCTTC. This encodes CASSLGRTGAEGYTF. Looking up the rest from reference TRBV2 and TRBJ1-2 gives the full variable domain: EPEVTQTPSHQVTQMGQEVILRCVPISNHLYFYWYRQILGQKVEFLVSFYNNEISEKSEIFDDQFSVERPDGSNFTLKIRSTKLEDSAMYFCASSLGRTGAEGYTFGSGTRLTVV.